This T cell receptor beta chain comes out of a study of CXCR3-negative and CXCR3-positive naive CD8 T cells. Study-level results: Within a donor, both naive subsets shared TRBV-TRBJ usage, unlike memory cells. Expression of CXCR3 was partially reduced after cryopreservation, and fresh PBMCs were used in most assays. Naive cells that were CXCR3-positive had more hydrophobic TRB CDR3s (compared with CXCR3-negative naive cells). With surface CD5 comparable between naive subsets, TCR strength was estimated using properties derived from the TRB CDR3.

For this clonotype: Its target is unknown.

Naive CD8+ T cells had a CD45RO-CCR7+CD27+CD95- phenotype. This CDR3 spans 16 amino acids. The V gene's germline CDR1 is SEHNR and CDR2 FQNEAQ (reference sequence). Libraries of TRB cDNA were made by 5' RACE and carried UMIs. From the 5' RACE reads, TCRdb lists one entry per CDR3 protein and no DNA. Reported are 55,000 to 70,000 distinct CDR3 sequences; the ten largest clones contain approximately 0.72%. The sequencing sample was made of naive CXCR3+ CD8+ T cells from blood. Subset: CD45RO-CCR7+CD27+CD95- naive CD8+ T cells expressing CXCR3 (TNR3+). This receptor was identified in a human donor in good health. Some clones in this sample may be carry-over from other donors' samples. The chain joins TRBV7-9 to TRBJ1-2; TCRdb indicates TRBD1, and absent DNA this call remains unverified. CDR3 in amino acids: CASSLVVGPTFYGYTF. The full variable domain, with the rest looked up from reference TRBV7-9 and TRBJ1-2, is DTGVSQNPRHKITKRGQNVTFRCDPISEHNRLYWYRQTLGQGPEFLTYFQNEAQLEKSRLLSDRFSAERPKGSFSTLEIQRTEQGDSAMYLCASSLVVGPTFYGYTFGSGTRLTVV.